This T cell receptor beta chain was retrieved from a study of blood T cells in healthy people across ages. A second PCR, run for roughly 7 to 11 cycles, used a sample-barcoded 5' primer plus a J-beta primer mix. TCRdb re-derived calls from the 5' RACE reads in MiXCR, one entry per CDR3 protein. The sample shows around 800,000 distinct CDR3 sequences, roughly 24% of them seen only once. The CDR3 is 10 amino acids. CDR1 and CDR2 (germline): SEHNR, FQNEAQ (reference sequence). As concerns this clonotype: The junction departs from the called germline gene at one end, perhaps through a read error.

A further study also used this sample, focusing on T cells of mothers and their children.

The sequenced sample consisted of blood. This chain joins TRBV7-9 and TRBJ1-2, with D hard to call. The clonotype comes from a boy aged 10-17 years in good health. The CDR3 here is CANSSHRDTF. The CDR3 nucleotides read TGTGCCAACAGCTCCCATCGTGACACCTTC.